This passage covers 8 T cell receptor beta chains from one sample sequenced in a study of cytomegalovirus exposure and HLA in healthy donors. The PCR contained 60 Vbeta and 13 Jbeta primers. Profiling relied on immunoSEQ multiplex PCR, and the TCRdb table lists in-frame clones only, not all of them. The table records around 170,000 clones, approximately 80% of them present only once. The sample comprised PBMCs. The receptor set was obtained from a woman between 50 and 59 years old in good health and CMV-seronegative.

The chain couples TRBV28 to TRBJ1-2; D unresolved. V lost 7 bases to trimming and J lost 2 bases, with 14 bases between them. This CDR3 is built from 14 residues. The germline gives CDR1 MDHEN, CDR2 SYDVKM. CDR3: CASTAVGRNYGYTF. CDR3 bases: TGTGCCAGCACCGCCGTGGGCAGAAACTATGGCTACACCTTC.

This sequence joins TRBV7-9 and TRBJ1-2, with a weak D call TRBD1 (6 bases). V was pared by 5 bases and J by 8 bases, with 18 bases between. The CDR3 runs to 14 residues. Germline V gene data show CDR1 as SEHNR and CDR2 as FQNEAQ (reference sequence). In DNA form, the CDR3 reads TGTGCCAGCAGCACCCCCAGGGGAATGCGAGGCTACACCTTC. Encoded protein: CASSTPRGMRGYTF.

This clone was picked up a small number of times. The chain is built from TRBV28 and TRBJ2-1; TRBD2 agrees at 10 bases. Germline loops: CDR1 MDHEN, CDR2 SYDVKM. This CDR3 is 21 amino acids long. Trimming took 2 bases from V and 0 from J; bases not matched to a gene: 16. CDR3 sequence: CASSLGLAGVRNLSSYNEQFF. For the CDR3, the DNA is TGTGCCAGCAGTTTAGGCCTAGCGGGAGTAAGGAATTTGAGCTCCTACAATGAGCAGTTCTTC.

Comment on this clone: The identical CDR3 is also encoded by other nucleotide sequences in the sample. The rearrangement links TRBV9 to TRBJ2-5; D might be TRBD1 or TRBD2, each matching 6 bases. CDR1 and CDR2 from the germline V gene are SGDLS and YYNGEE. This CDR3 has 14 amino acids. Trimming pared 4 bases from V and 6 bases from J, leaving 16 bases between. Here the CDR3 reads CASSLGGGGKTQYF. The CDR3 region has the DNA TGTGCCAGCAGCTTAGGGGGAGGTGGGAAGACCCAGTACTTC.

The gene calls are TRBV7-8 and TRBJ2-3; 8 bases fit TRBD1. The CDR3 runs 15 residues. Germline V gene sequence: CDR1 SGHVS, CDR2 FQNEAQ. V lost 8 bases and J lost 1; bases outside the gene matches: 8. CDR3 amino acids: CASRRGRLGTDTQYF. CDR3 nucleotide sequence: TGTGCCAGCCGCAGGGGGCGATTAGGCACAGATACGCAGTATTTT.

The CDR3 DNA is TGTGCCAGCAGTGAGGCGGGGCTCGCTAATTCACCCCTCCACTTT. Translated: CASSEAGLANSPLHF. This chain joins TRBV6-1 and TRBJ1-6; maybe TRBD1 (5 bases). The V gene lost 3 bases and the J gene lost 6 bases, with 12 bases spanning the gap. CDR1 is MNHNS and CDR2 is SASEGT in the germline V gene. The CDR3 runs to 15 residues.

The gene calls are TRBV30 and TRBJ2-2; 7 positions match TRBD1. Trimming took 3 bases from V and 2 from J; bases not matched to a gene: 9. The CDR3 has 16 residues. Germline V gives CDR1 GTSNPN, CDR2 SVGIG (reference sequence). As DNA, the CDR3 is TGTGCCTGGAGAAAGAAGGGGACAGCCAACACCGGGGAGCTGTTTTTT. Protein: CAWRKKGTANTGELFF. The full variable domain, completed using reference TRBV30 and TRBJ2-2, is SQTIHQWPATLVQPVGSPLSLECTVEGTSNPNLYWYRQAAGRGLQLLFYSVGIGQISSEVPQNLSASRPQDRQFILSSKKLLLSDSGFYLCAWRKKGTANTGELFFGEGSRLTVL.

The rearrangement joins TRBV13 to TRBJ1-3; a possible D gene is TRBD1 (6 bases). Between the trimmed V and J ends, which lost 4 bases and 4 bases, there was a span of 8 bases. CDR1 and CDR2 (germline): PRHDT, FYEKMQ (reference sequence). This CDR3 contains 13 residues. The CDR3 protein is CASSSDRGNTIYF. The DNA for the CDR3 is TGTGCCAGCAGCTCTGACAGGGGAAACACCATATATTTT.